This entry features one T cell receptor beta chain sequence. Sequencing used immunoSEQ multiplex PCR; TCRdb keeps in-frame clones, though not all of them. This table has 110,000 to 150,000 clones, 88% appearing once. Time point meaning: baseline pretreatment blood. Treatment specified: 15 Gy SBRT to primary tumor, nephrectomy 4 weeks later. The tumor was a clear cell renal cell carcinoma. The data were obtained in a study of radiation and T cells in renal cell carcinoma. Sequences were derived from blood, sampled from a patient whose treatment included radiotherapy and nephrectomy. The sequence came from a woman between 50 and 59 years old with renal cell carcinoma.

CDR3 sequence: CASSQIRGETQYF. CDR3 sequence (DNA): TGTGCCAGCAGCCAAATCAGAGGAGAGACCCAGTACTTC. J is TRBJ2-5 and V is TRBV14; D remains ambiguous. Germline assignment: CDR1 SGHDN and CDR2 FVKESK. Trimming cost V 2 bases and J 4 bases, with 8 bases left between them. The CDR3 runs 13 residues.